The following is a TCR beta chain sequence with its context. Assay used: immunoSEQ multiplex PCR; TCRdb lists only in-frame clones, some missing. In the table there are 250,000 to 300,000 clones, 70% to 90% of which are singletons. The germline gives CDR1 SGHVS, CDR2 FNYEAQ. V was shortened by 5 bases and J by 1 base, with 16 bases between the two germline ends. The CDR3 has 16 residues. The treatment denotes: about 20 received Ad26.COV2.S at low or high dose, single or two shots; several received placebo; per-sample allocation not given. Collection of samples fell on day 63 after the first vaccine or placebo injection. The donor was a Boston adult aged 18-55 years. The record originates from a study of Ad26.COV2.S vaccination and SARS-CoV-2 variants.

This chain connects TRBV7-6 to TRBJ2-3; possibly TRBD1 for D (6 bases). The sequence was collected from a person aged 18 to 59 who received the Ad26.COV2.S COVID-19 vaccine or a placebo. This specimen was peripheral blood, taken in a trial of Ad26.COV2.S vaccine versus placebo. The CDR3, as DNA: TGTGCCAGCAGCGGAGCGTGGGGGCCCCGCACAGATACGCAGTATTTT. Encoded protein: CASSGAWGPRTDTQYF. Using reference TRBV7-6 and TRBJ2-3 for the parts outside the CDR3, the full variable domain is GAGVSQSPRYKVTKRGQDVALRCDPISGHVSLYWYRQALGQGPEFLTYFNYEAQQDKSGLPNDRFSAERPEGSISTLTIQRTEQRDSAMYRCASSGAWGPRTDTQYFGPGTRLTVL.